One T cell receptor beta chain is described in this entry. How the authors handled the data: Amplified reference gene primers provided the basis for estimating nucleated cell counts. The assay was immunoSEQ multiplex PCR, and TCRdb's table has in-frame clones only and misses some. That table gives V, J and clone size, and the DNA gave D and trimming. Among 390,000 or so clones listed, 86% were seen once. Germline V gives CDR1 PRHDT, CDR2 FYEKMQ (reference sequence). This CDR3 is built from 15 residues. V lost 0 bases and J 0 bases, leaving 6 bases between the germline ends. The sample originates from a study of blood T cell repertoires in COVID-19. Overall study context: Material from acute and convalescent COVID-19 was sourced from the United States, Italy and Spain. In each case, the material was cDNA or gDNA derived from T cells, B-cell-depleted T cells, or PBMCs.

Material for sequencing was peripheral blood. The V gene is TRBV13, the J gene TRBJ1-3; D not resolved. This TCR came from a woman in her 30s with active or convalescent COVID-19. CDR3 bases: TGTGCCAGCAGCTTAGGACTGAGCTCTGGAAACACCATATATTTT. This gives the protein CASSLGLSSGNTIYF.